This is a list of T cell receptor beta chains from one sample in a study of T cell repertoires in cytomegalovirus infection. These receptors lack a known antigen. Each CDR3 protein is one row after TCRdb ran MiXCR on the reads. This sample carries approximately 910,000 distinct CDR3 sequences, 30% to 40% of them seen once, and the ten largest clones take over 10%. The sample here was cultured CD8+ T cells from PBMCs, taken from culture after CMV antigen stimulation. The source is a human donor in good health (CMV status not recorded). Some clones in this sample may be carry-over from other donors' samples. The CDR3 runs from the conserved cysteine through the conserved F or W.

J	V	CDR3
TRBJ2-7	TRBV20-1	CSARNRDRAHEQYF
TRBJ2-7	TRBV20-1	CSARKAGTGVHEQYF
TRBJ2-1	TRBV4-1	CASSQPGTDNEQFF
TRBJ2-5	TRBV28	CASSLGSTGLGETQYF
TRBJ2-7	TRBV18	CASSPGKGAYEQYF
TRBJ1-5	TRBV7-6	CASSFSEGQARKYSKQPQHF
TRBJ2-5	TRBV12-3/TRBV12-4	CASSPGTAVLEYQETQYF
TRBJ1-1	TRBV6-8	CASSYSGGLMENTEAFF
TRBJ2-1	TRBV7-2	CASSLPFDGSSYNEQFF
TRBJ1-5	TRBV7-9	CASQGWRQPQHF
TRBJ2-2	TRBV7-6	CASSFQLGRPTGELFF
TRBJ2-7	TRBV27	CASSLMGGDEQYF
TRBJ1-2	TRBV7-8	CASSRGLNYGYTF
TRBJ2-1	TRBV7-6	CASSPTSGGLNEQFF